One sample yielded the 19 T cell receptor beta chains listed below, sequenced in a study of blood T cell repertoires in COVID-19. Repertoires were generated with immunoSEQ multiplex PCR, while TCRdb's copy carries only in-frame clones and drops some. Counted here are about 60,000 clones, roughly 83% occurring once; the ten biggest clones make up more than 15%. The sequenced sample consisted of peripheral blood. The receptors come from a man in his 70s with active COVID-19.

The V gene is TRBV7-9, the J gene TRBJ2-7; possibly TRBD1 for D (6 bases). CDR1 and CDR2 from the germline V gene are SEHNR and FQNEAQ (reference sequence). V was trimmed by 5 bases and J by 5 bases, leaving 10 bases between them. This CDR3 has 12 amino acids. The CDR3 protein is CASSTTGHEQYF. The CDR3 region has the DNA TGTGCCAGCAGCACAACAGGGCACGAGCAGTACTTC.

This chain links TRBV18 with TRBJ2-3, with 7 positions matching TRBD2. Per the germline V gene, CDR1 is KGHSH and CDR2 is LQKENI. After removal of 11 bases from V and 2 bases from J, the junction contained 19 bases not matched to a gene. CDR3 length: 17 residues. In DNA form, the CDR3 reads TGTGCCTCCGGAGGGAGGGCCGATAGGGTTCACACAGATACGCAGTATTTT. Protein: CASGGRADRVHTDTQYF.

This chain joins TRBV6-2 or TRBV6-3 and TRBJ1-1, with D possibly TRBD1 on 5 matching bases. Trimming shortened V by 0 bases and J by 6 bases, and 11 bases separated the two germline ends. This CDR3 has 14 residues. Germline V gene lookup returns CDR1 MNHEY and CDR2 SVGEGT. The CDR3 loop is CASSYSGTGAEAFF. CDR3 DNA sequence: TGTGCCAGCAGTTACTCCGGGACTGGCGCTGAAGCTTTCTTT.

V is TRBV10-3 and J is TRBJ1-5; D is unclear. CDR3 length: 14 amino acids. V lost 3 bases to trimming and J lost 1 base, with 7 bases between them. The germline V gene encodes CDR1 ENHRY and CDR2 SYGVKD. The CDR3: CAISERESNQPQHF. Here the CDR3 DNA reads TGTGCCATCAGTGAACGGGAAAGCAATCAGCCCCAGCATTTT.

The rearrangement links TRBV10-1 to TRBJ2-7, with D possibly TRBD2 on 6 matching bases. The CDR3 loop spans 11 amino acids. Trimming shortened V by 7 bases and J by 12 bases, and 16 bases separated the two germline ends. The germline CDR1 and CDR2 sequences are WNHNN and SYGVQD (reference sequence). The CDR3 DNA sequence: TGCGCCAGCAATTTCTCAGAGGGAGGGTACTTC. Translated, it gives CASNFSEGGYF.

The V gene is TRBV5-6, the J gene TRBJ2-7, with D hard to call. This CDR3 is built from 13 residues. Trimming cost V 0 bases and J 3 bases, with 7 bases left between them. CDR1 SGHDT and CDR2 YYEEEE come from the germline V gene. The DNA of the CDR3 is TGTGCCAGCAGCTTGGGGAGATTCTACGAGCAGTACTTC. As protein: CASSLGRFYEQYF.

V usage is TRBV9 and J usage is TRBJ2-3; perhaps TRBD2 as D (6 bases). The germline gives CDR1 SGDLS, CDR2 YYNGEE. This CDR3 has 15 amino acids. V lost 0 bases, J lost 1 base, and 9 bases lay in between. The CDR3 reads CASSVVASGTDTQYF. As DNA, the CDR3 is TGTGCCAGCAGCGTAGTAGCTAGCGGCACAGATACGCAGTATTTT. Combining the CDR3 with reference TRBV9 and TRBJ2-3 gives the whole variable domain DSGVTQTPKHLITATGQRVTLRCSPRSGDLSVYWYQQSLDQGLQFLIQYYNGEERAKGNILERFSAQQFPDLHSELNLSSLELGDSALYFCASSVVASGTDTQYFGPGTRLTVL.

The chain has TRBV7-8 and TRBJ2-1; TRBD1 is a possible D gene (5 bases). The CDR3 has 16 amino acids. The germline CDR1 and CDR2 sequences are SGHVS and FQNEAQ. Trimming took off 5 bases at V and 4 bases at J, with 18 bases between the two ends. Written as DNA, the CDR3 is TGTGCCAGCAGCCCGGACATCGGCGGAAATTACAATGAGCAGTTCTTC. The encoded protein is CASSPDIGGNYNEQFF.

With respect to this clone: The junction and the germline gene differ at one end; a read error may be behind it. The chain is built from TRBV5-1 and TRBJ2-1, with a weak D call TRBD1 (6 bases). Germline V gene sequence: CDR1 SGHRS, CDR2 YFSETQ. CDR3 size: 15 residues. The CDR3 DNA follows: TGCACCAGCAGCTTGGAAGGACAGCTCTACAATGAGCAGTTCTTC. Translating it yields CTSSLEGQLYNEQFF.

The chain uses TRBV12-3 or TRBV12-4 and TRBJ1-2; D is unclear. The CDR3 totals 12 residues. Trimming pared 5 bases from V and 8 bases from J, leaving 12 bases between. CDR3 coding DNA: TGTGCCAGCAGTCTGGGAGGGAGGGGCTACACCTTC. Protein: CASSLGGRGYTF.

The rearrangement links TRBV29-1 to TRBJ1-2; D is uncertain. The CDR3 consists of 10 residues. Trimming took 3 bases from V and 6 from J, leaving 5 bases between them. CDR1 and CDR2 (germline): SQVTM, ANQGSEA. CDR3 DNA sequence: TGCAGCGTTGATGCAGATGGCTACACCTTC. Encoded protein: CSVDADGYTF.

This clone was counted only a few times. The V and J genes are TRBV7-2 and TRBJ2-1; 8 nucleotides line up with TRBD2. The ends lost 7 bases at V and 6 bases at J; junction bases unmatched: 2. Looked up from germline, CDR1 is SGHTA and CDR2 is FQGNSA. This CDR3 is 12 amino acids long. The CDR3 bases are TGTGCCAGCACTCTAGCGGGCAATGAGCAGTTCTTC. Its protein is CASTLAGNEQFF.

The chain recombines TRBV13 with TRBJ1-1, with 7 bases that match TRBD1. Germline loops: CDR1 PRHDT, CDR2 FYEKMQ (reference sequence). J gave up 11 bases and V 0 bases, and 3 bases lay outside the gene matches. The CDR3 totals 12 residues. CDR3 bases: TGTGCCAGCAGCTTAGGCAGGGGGGCGGCTTTCTTT. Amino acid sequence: CASSLGRGAAFF.

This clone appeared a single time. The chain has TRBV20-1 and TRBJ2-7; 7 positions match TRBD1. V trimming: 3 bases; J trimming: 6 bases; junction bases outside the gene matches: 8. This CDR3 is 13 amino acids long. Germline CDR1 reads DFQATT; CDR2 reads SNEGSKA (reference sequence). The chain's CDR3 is CSASTQGMREQYF. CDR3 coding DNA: TGCAGTGCTAGTACACAGGGGATGCGCGAGCAGTACTTC.

The CDR3: CSVEGAGNYGYTF. CDR3 sequence (DNA): TGCAGCGTTGAAGGGGCTGGCAACTATGGCTACACCTTC. This chain joins TRBV29-1 and TRBJ1-2; D ambiguous. Germline assignment: CDR1 SQVTM and CDR2 ANQGSEA. Deletions cut 1 base from V and 2 bases from J, with 8 bases between. The CDR3 extends over 13 amino acids. Complete variable domain (other parts from reference TRBV29-1 and TRBJ1-2): SAVISQKPSRDICQRGTSLTIQCQVDSQVTMMFWYRQQPGQSLTLIATANQGSEATYESGFVIDKFPISRPNLTFSTLTVSNMSPEDSSIYLCSVEGAGNYGYTFGSGTRLTVV.

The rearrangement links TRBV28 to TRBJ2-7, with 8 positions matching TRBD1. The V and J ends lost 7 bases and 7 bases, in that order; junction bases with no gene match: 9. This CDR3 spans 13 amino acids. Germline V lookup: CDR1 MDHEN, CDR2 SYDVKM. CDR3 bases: TGTGCCAGCAAACAGGGGGGTACGGGGGAGCAGTACTTC. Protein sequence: CASKQGGTGEQYF.

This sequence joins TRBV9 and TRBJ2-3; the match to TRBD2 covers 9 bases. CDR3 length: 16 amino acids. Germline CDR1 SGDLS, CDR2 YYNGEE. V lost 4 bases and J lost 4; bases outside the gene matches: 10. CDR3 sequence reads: CASSSGLALTADTQYF. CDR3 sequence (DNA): TGTGCCAGCAGCTCGGGACTAGCCCTTACCGCAGATACGCAGTATTTT.

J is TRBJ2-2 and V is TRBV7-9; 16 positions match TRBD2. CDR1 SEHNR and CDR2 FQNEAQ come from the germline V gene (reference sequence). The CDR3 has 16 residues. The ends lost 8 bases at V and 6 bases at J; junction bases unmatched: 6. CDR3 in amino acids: CASDGTSGRASGELFF. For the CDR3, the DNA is TGTGCCAGCGACGGGACTAGCGGGAGGGCCTCCGGGGAGCTGTTTTTT.

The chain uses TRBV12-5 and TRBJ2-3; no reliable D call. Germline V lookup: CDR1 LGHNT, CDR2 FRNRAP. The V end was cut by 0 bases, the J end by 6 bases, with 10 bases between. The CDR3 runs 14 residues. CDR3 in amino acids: CASGLVPMSDTQYF. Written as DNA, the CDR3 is TGTGCTAGTGGTTTGGTTCCCATGTCCGATACGCAGTATTTT. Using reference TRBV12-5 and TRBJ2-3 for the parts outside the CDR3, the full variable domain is DARVTQTPRHKVTEMGQEVTMRCQPILGHNTVFWYRQTMMQGLELLAYFRNRAPLDDSGMPKDRFSAEMPDATLATLKIQPSEPRDSAVYFCASGLVPMSDTQYFGPGTRLTVL.